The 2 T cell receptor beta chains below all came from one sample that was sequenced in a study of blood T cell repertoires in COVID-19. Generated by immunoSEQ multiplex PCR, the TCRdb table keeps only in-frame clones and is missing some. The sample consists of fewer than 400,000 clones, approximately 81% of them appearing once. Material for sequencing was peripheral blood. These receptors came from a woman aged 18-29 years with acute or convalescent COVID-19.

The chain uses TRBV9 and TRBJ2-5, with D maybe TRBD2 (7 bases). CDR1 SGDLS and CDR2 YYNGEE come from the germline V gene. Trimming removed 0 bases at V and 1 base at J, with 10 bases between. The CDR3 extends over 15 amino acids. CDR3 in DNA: TGTGCCAGCAGCGTAGAGGGGGGGGGCCAAGAGACCCAGTACTTC. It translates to CASSVEGGGQETQYF.

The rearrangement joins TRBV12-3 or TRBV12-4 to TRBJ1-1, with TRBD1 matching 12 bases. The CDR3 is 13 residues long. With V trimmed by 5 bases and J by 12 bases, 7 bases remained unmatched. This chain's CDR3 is CASSEWDRGPTFF. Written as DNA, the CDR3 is TGTGCCAGCAGTGAATGGGACAGGGGGCCAACTTTCTTT.